These 20 T cell receptor beta chains originate from one sample sequenced in a study of shared clonotypes between healthy human individuals. Assay: immunoSEQ multiplex PCR; the TCRdb copy retains only in-frame clones and omits some. Found here are 1.5 million to 2.5 million clones, just under 95% of them singletons; the top ten hold roughly 1.2%. The naive CD8 subset, CD45RO-negative cells positively selected for CCR7, excluded terminally differentiated effector memory CD45RA+ cells. The sample taken for sequencing was naive CD8+ T cells sorted from blood. The receptors stem from a man aged 18 to 30 in good health.

V usage is TRBV9 and J usage is TRBJ2-7, with 11 bases that match TRBD2. The CDR3 extends over 14 amino acids. CDR1 and CDR2 from the germline V gene are SGDLS and YYNGEE. Losses at the gene ends were 2 bases for V and 7 bases for J; bases not matched to a gene: 5. The CDR3 DNA reads as TGTGCCAGCAGCGTTGTAGCGGGAGGGGATGAGCAGTACTTC. Residues: CASSVVAGGDEQYF.

The chain uses TRBV28 and TRBJ2-1; D is unresolved. This CDR3 is 13 amino acids long. V was shortened by 5 bases and J by 5 bases, with 10 bases between the two germline ends. Germline V lookup: CDR1 MDHEN, CDR2 SYDVKM. DNA for the CDR3: TGTGCCAGCAGTGAGGCAGGAGACAATGAGCAGTTCTTC. Amino acid sequence: CASSEAGDNEQFF.

The CDR3 here is CASSGTGAQETQYF. In DNA, the CDR3 is TGTGCCAGCAGCGGGACAGGGGCGCAAGAGACCCAGTACTTC. The rearrangement links TRBV5-6 to TRBJ2-5; 10 bases map to TRBD1. Germline V gene data show CDR1 as SGHDT and CDR2 as YYEEEE. V dropped 4 bases and J dropped 2; count of bases not matched to a gene: 2. The CDR3 consists of 14 residues.

The chain joins TRBV7-9 to TRBJ2-7; D ambiguous. V was pared by 3 bases and J by 0 bases, with 9 bases between. In germline, CDR1 is SEHNR, CDR2 FQNEAQ (reference sequence). There are 14 residues in the CDR3. In DNA, the CDR3 is TGTGCCAGCAGCTTTCCTACCACCTCCTACGAGCAGTACTTC. Amino acid sequence: CASSFPTTSYEQYF.

This sequence joins TRBV4-1 and TRBJ2-7; D is perhaps TRBD1 (6 bases). Trimming left V 2 bases short and J 6 bases short, with 17 bases between. CDR1 and CDR2 (germline): MGHRA, YSYEKL. This CDR3 region has 15 residues. The DNA of the CDR3 is TGCGCCAGCAGCCAACCACTCGAGGGACACATCGAGCAGTACTTC. Protein: CASSQPLEGHIEQYF.

The rearrangement joins TRBV13 to TRBJ2-3; 10 nucleotides agree with TRBD2. V lost 5 bases, J lost 5 bases, and 13 bases stayed unmatched. The CDR3 extends over 17 amino acids. Looked up from germline, CDR1 is PRHDT and CDR2 is FYEKMQ (reference sequence). The CDR3 loop is CASSPNLLAGELDTQYF. CDR3 nucleotides: TGTGCCAGCAGCCCGAATCTCCTAGCGGGGGAGCTAGATACGCAGTATTTT. The variable domain in full, completed from reference TRBV13 and TRBJ2-3, reads AAGVIQSPRHLIKEKRETATLKCYPIPRHDTVYWYQQGPGQDPQFLISFYEKMQSDKGSIPDRFSAQQFSDYHSELNMSSLELGDSALYFCASSPNLLAGELDTQYFGPGTRLTVL.

A remark on this clone: The identical CDR3 is also encoded by other nucleotide sequences in the sample. V gene TRBV29-1 combines with J gene TRBJ1-1; 7 bases are shared with TRBD1. Germline CDR1 and CDR2: SQVTM and ANQGSEA. V dropped 7 bases and J dropped 7; count of bases not matched to a gene: 9. The CDR3 runs 12 residues. The CDR3 coding sequence is TGCAGCGGCAGAGGGACAGCTAATGAAGCTTTCTTT. Translating it yields CSGRGTANEAFF.

The chain is built from TRBV27 and TRBJ2-2, with 7 positions matching TRBD1. V lost 8 bases and J lost 3; bases outside the gene matches: 12. There are 16 residues in the CDR3. Germline V gene data show CDR1 as MNHEY and CDR2 as SMNVEV (reference sequence). The CDR3 reads CASGPTGVSHTGELFF. As DNA, the CDR3 is TGTGCCAGCGGTCCTACAGGGGTCTCGCACACCGGGGAGCTGTTTTTT.

The chain is built from TRBV9 and TRBJ2-5, with TRBD2 matching 11 bases. V trimming: 4 bases; J trimming: 5 bases; junction bases outside the gene matches: 13. The germline CDR1 and CDR2 sequences are SGDLS and YYNGEE. The CDR3 totals 17 residues. The CDR3 loop reads CASSPMVAGGPGETQYF. DNA for the CDR3: TGTGCCAGCAGCCCTATGGTAGCGGGAGGGCCGGGGGAGACCCAGTACTTC.

The chain has TRBV11-3 and TRBJ2-3; possibly TRBD2 for D (7 bases). The CDR3 sequence is 17 residues long. Germline-derived CDR1 and CDR2 are SGHNT and YENEEA. Trimming removed 0 bases at V and 4 bases at J, with 17 bases between. The CDR3 bases are TGTGCCAGCAGCTTAGATCAACCGGGGGGCGAGGCAGATACGCAGTATTTT. This codes for CASSLDQPGGEADTQYF.

V is TRBV4-3 and J is TRBJ2-3; 8 bases agree with TRBD2. V lost 2 bases, J lost 8 bases, and 15 bases stayed unmatched. This CDR3 has 17 amino acids. Germline lookup yields CDR1 LGHNA and CDR2 YSLEER. The CDR3 spells CASSQQPLAEIPGTQYF. As DNA, the CDR3 is TGCGCCAGCAGCCAACAACCACTAGCGGAGATCCCGGGTACGCAGTATTTT.

The gene calls are TRBV7-9 and TRBJ1-5; D unclear. Germline-derived CDR1 and CDR2 are SEHNR and FQNEAQ (reference sequence). V was shortened by 2 bases and J by 7 bases, with 12 bases between the two germline ends. The CDR3 sequence is 14 residues long. DNA for the CDR3: TGTGCCAGCAGCTTAAGTATGGATGGACAGCCCCAGCATTTT. This translates into CASSLSMDGQPQHF.

The chain combines TRBV13 with TRBJ2-1; TRBD2 matches 8 bases. The CDR3 has 15 residues. J was trimmed by 4 bases and V by 7 bases; bases with no gene match: 9. Germline lookup yields CDR1 PRHDT and CDR2 FYEKMQ (reference sequence). The CDR3 region has the DNA TGTGCCAGCATAAGAGTAGCGGGGCCATACAATGAGCAGTTCTTC. Protein sequence: CASIRVAGPYNEQFF.

Concerning this clone: Additional DNA sequences in this sample encode the identical CDR3. The V and J genes are TRBV28 and TRBJ2-7; D gene uncertain. V lost 3 bases and J lost 2, with 11 bases in between. In germline, CDR1 is MDHEN, CDR2 SYDVKM. The CDR3 is 14 amino acids. The chain's CDR3 is CASSFLGATYEQYF. The DNA for the CDR3 is TGTGCCAGCAGTTTTCTAGGTGCCACCTACGAGCAGTACTTC.

J is TRBJ2-7 and V is TRBV5-1; D is unclear. Trimming shortened V by 4 bases and J by 5 bases, and 16 bases separated the two germline ends. This CDR3 is 14 amino acids long. Germline lookup yields CDR1 SGHRS and CDR2 YFSETQ. The CDR3 coding sequence is TGCGCCAGCAGCCCACGGACGGACGGCGACGAGCAGTACTTC. It codes for CASSPRTDGDEQYF.

This clone appeared once. J is TRBJ1-2 and V is TRBV19; a possible D gene is TRBD1 (5 bases). The CDR3 totals 12 residues. The V gene's germline CDR1 is LNHDA and CDR2 SQIVND (reference sequence). V lost 7 bases and J lost 4, with 10 bases in between. As DNA, the CDR3 is TGTGCCAGTATCCAGGGCCGCTATGGCTACACCTTC. Encoded protein: CASIQGRYGYTF.

The rearrangement joins TRBV15 to TRBJ2-7; the match to TRBD1 covers 9 bases. The CDR3 totals 15 residues. CDR1 is LNHNV and CDR2 is YYDKDF in the germline V gene (reference sequence). With V trimmed by 4 bases and J by 7 bases, 11 bases remained unmatched. The CDR3, as DNA: TGTGCCACCAGCACCTCCGGGACAGGGTTTGGGGAGCAGTACTTC. Encoded protein: CATSTSGTGFGEQYF.

V gene TRBV5-4 combines with J gene TRBJ1-2, with 8 nucleotides matching TRBD1. With V trimmed by 3 bases and J by 4 bases, 5 bases remained unmatched. Germline CDR1 reads SGHNT; CDR2 reads YYREEE (reference sequence). The CDR3 runs 14 residues. The CDR3 DNA is TGTGCCAGCAGCTCCCCGACAGGGGCCTATGGCTACACCTTC. It codes for CASSSPTGAYGYTF.

With respect to this clone: A far larger clone is off by one base, so a read error is likely. The rearrangement joins TRBV5-1 to TRBJ2-3, with TRBD2 matching 7 bases. The germline gives CDR1 SGHRS, CDR2 YFSETQ. This CDR3 is 15 amino acids long. The CDR3 sequence is CVSSSLRSGGDTQYF. The CDR3 DNA reads TGCGTCAGCAGCTCCCTACGGTCGGGAGGAGATACGCAGTATTTT. Looking up the rest from reference TRBV5-1 and TRBJ2-3 gives the full variable domain: KAGVTQTPRYLIKTRGQQVTLSCSPISGHRSVSWYQQTPGQGLQFLFEYFSETQRNKGNFPGRFSGRQFSNSRSEMNVSTLELGDSALYLCVSSSLRSGGDTQYFGPGTRLTVL.

The rearrangement joins TRBV4-2 to TRBJ1-1, with D maybe TRBD1 (5 bases). The CDR3 runs 16 residues. Germline loops: CDR1 LGHNA, CDR2 YNFKEQ. Trimming took off 0 bases at V and 1 base at J, with 12 bases between the two ends. The CDR3 nucleotides read TGTGCCAGCAGCCAAGATCCGGGGGAGGGGAACACTGAAGCTTTCTTT. Translated, it gives CASSQDPGEGNTEAFF.